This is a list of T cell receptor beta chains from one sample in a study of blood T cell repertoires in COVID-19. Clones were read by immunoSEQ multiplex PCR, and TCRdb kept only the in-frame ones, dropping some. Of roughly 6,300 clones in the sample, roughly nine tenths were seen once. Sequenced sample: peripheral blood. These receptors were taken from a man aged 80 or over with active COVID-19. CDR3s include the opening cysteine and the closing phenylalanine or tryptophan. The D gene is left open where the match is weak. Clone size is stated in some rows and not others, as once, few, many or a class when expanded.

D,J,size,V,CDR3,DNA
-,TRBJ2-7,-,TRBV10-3,CAISDGGGGYEQYF,TGTGCCATCAGTGACGGGGGAGGGGGGTACGAGCAGTACTTC
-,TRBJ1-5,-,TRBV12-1,CASSCRQLDQPQHF,TGTGCCAGCAGCTGCCGACAGCTTGATCAGCCCCAGCATTTT
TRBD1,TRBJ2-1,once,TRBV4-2,CASSQERDSSYNEQFF,TGTGCCAGCAGCCAAGAACGGGACAGCTCCTACAATGAGCAGTTCTTC
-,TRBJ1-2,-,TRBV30,CAWSVQGRYGYTF,TGTGCCTGGAGTGTACAAGGGAGATATGGCTACACCTTC
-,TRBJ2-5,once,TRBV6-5,CASRGTRNPETQYF,TGTGCCAGCAGGGGTACTAGGAACCCAGAGACCCAGTACTTC
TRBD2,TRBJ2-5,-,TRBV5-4,CASRRDSGSSQETQYF,TGTGCCAGCAGGCGGGATAGCGGGAGTTCTCAAGAGACCCAGTACTTC
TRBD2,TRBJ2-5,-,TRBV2,CASSLTSGSSGTQYF,TGTGCCAGCAGTTTGACTAGCGGGAGTAGTGGGACCCAGTACTTC
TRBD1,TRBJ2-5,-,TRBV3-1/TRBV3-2,CASSQDRSAGQETQYF,TGTGCCAGCAGTCAGGACAGGTCCGCAGGCCAAGAGACCCAGTACTTC
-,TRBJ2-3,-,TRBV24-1,CATSDLEFASTDTQYF,TGTGCCACCAGTGATTTGGAGTTCGCTAGCACAGATACGCAGTATTTT
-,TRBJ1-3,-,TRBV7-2,CASSRLRSGNTIYF,TGTGCCAGTTCCCGTCTTCGCTCTGGAAACACCATATATTTT
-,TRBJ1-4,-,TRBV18,CASSPAGYEKLFF,TGTGCCAGCTCACCAGCGGGATATGAAAAACTGTTTTTT
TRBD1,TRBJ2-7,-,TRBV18,CASSPGQGAYEQYF,TGTGCCAGCTCACCGGGGCAGGGGGCCTACGAGCAGTACTTC
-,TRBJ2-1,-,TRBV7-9,CASSPMVGNEQFF,TGTGCCAGCAGCCCAATGGTCGGGAATGAGCAGTTCTTC
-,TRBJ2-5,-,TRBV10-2,CASSGGHPSQETQYF,TGCGCCAGCAGTGGCGGACACCCGAGCCAAGAGACCCAGTACTTC
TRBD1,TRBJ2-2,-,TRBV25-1,CASRSTGGDTGELFF,TGTGCCAGCAGATCGACAGGGGGGGACACCGGGGAGCTGTTTTTT
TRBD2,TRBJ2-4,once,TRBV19,CASSPGLAGEAGENIQYF,TGTGCCAGTAGTCCGGGACTAGCGGGAGAGGCGGGTGAAAACATTCAGTACTTC
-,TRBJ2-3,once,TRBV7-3,CASSLLGTVTDTQYF,TGTGCCAGCAGCTTACTTGGGACTGTGACAGATACGCAGTATTTT
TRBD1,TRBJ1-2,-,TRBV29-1,CSVFGQGAYNYGYTF,TGCAGCGTCTTTGGACAGGGCGCATATAACTATGGCTACACCTTC
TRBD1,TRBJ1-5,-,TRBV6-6,CAAAWGQGDNQPQHF,TGTGCCGCCGCCTGGGGACAGGGGGACAATCAGCCCCAGCATTTT
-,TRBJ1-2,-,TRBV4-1,CASSQGRGYTF,TGCGCCAGCAGCCAAGGGAGAGGCTACACCTTC
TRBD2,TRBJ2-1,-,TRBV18,CASSPSGAGTYNEQFF,TGTGCCAGCTCCCCGTCGGGAGCGGGGACCTACAATGAGCAGTTCTTC
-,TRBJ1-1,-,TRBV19,CASSMGGATTEAFF,TGTGCCAGTAGTATGGGTGGGGCGACCACTGAAGCTTTCTTT
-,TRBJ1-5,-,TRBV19,CASSIQGSGLSNQPQHF,TGTGCCAGTAGTATACAAGGAAGCGGCCTTAGCAATCAGCCCCAGCATTTT
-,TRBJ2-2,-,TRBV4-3,CASSQGGTVTGELFF,TGCGCCAGCAGCCAGGGAGGAACTGTTACCGGGGAGCTGTTTTTT
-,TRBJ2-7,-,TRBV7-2,CASSRRIMGSYEQYF,TGTGCCAGCAGCCGCAGGATAATGGGCTCCTACGAGCAGTACTTC
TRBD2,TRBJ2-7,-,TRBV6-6,CASSYTASGVSYEQYF,TGTGCCAGCAGTTACACCGCTAGCGGGGTCTCCTACGAGCAGTACTTC
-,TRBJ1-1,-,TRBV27,CASSPNGGPMNTEAFF,TGTGCCAGCAGTCCTAACGGGGGTCCGATGAACACTGAAGCTTTCTTT
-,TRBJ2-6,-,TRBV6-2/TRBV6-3,CASSLIPHSGANVLTF,TGTGCCAGCAGTCTAATACCTCACTCTGGGGCCAACGTCCTGACTTTC
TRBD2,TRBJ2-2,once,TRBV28,CASSLYASGKAGELFF,TGTGCCAGCAGTTTATACGCTAGCGGGAAGGCCGGGGAGCTGTTTTTT
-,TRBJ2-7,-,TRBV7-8,CASSLAGGPYEQYF,TGTGCCAGCAGCTTAGCGGGAGGTCCATACGAGCAGTACTTC
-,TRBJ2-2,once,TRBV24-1,CATSEPRVNTGELFF,TGTGCCACCAGTGAGCCCAGGGTAAACACCGGGGAGCTGTTTTTT
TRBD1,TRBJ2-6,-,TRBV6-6,CASSKNTRDRGTSGANVLTF,TGTGCCAGCAGCAAAAACACCCGGGACAGGGGCACCTCTGGGGCCAACGTCCTGACTTTC
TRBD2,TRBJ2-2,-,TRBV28,CASRALAGVPGELFF,TGTGCCAGCAGGGCTCTAGCGGGAGTCCCCGGGGAGCTGTTTTTT
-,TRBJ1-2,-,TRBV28,CASRGRLRGKIRGYTF,TGTGCCAGCAGGGGCCGACTCAGGGGAAAGATACGTGGCTACACCTTC
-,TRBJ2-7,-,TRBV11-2,CASSPALTYEQYF,TGTGCCAGCAGCCCTGCGCTAACCTACGAGCAGTACTTC
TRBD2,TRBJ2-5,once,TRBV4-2,CASSHYLGAGGEETQYF,TGTGCCAGCAGCCATTATTTAGGGGCGGGAGGCGAAGAGACCCAGTACTTC
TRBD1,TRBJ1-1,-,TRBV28,CASSFSRGHFTEAFF,TGTGCCAGCAGTTTTAGTAGGGGGCATTTTACTGAAGCTTTCTTT
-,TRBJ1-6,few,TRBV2,CASRGGTIDSPLHF,TGTGCCAGCAGGGGGGGGACGATTGATTCACCCCTCCACTTT
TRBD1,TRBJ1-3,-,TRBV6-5,CASSRRDSSGNTIYF,TGTGCCAGCAGTCGCCGGGACAGCTCTGGAAACACCATATATTTT